Listed below are T cell receptor beta chains from one sample, sequenced in a study of T cells in Graves' hyperthyroidism and ophthalmopathy. TCRdb reanalysed the multiplex PCR reads using MiXCR and keeps one entry per CDR3 protein. In the table there are about 290,000 distinct CDR3 sequences, 13% of which are singletons. The sequenced sample consisted of blood. These TCRs come from a woman aged 25 to 39 with Graves' hyperthyroidism that later progressed to Graves' ophthalmopathy. The CDR3 runs from the conserved cysteine through the conserved F or W. A D gene is named only where the DNA matches it firmly. Size tells how often a clone was seen (once, few, many) or the class of an expanded clone, and some rows leave it out.

>TRBJ2-3|TRBV27|-|many
TGTGCCAGCAGTTTTGGTCAGGACCCTGTTAATACGCAGTATTTT
CASSFGQDPVNTQYF
>TRBJ2-5|TRBV7-9|-|few
TGTGCCAGCACCCCTTCCCACGGGAAAGAGACCCAGTACTTC
CASTPSHGKETQYF
>TRBJ1-1|TRBV6-1|-|many
TGTGCCAGCAGGATCAGGACGGGAACGTACACTGAAGCTTTCTTT
CASRIRTGTYTEAFF
>TRBJ1-4|TRBV4-1|TRBD1|few
TGCGCCAGCAGGCGACAGGGGCAGCAAAATAATGAAAAACTGTTTTTT
CASRRQGQQNNEKLFF
>TRBJ1-2|TRBV7-2|-|many
TGTGCCAGCACCTGGGGGAGAAACTATGGCTACACCTTC
CASTWGRNYGYTF
>TRBJ1-1|TRBV30|-|many
TGTGCCTGGACCTTCGGGGGGAGAACTGAAGCTTTCTTT
CAWTFGGRTEAFF
>TRBJ2-2|TRBV9|-|-
TGTGCCAGCAGCGTAAACTCAAACACCGGGGAGCTGTTTTTT
CASSVNSNTGELFF
>TRBJ2-1|TRBV19|-|few
TGTGCCAGTAGTATGCCCGGATACAATGAGCAGTTCTTC
CASSMPGYNEQFF
>TRBJ2-1|TRBV10-2|-|-
TGCGCCAGCAGTGAGTTGACGGGCAATGAGCAGTTCTTC
CASSELTGNEQFF
>TRBJ2-7|TRBV19|-|-
TGTGCCAGTAGTATAGATAGCTCGGGACCCTACGAGCAGTACTTC
CASSIDSSGPYEQYF
>TRBJ2-1|TRBV9|TRBD1|few
TGTGCCAGCAGCCCCACCGGGACAGCACATCGGGAGCAGTTCTTC
CASSPTGTAHREQFF
>TRBJ2-5|TRBV29-1|-|many
TGCAGCGTTGAAAACAGGAACCAAGAGACCCAGTACTTC
CSVENRNQETQYF
>TRBJ1-3|TRBV27|TRBD1|many
TGTGCCAGCAGTTCCCTCGGGACAGGGGAAGGAAACACCATATATTTT
CASSSLGTGEGNTIYF
>TRBJ1-3|TRBV2|TRBD1|many
TGTGCCAGCAAAAGTTCCGGGACAGGGACTGGAAACACCATATATTTT
CASKSSGTGTGNTIYF
>TRBJ2-1|TRBV29-1|TRBD2|few
TGCAGCGCTCTACCCTTCCTGACTAGCGGGAGTAACGATGAGCAGTTCTTC
CSALPFLTSGSNDEQFF
>TRBJ1-2|TRBV5-5|-|-
TGTGCCAGCAGCTTGGGCACCTCTTCGCACTATGGCTACACCTTC
CASSLGTSSHYGYTF
>TRBJ2-7|TRBV9|TRBD2|few
TGTGCCAGCAGCGTAGGACTAGCGGGATCGTACGAGCAGTACTTC
CASSVGLAGSYEQYF
>TRBJ2-3|TRBV3-1|-|many
TGTGCCAGCAGCCAAGTCTGGGGGGGACAGGAGGGAGATACGCAGTATTTT
CASSQVWGGQEGDTQYF
>TRBJ2-7|TRBV28|TRBD2|-
TGTGCCAGCAGCCCAGGGACTAGCGGGACCTGCGAGCAGTACTTC
CASSPGTSGTCEQYF
>TRBJ2-7|TRBV7-3|-|many
TGTGCCAGCAGCTTAAAGGCTGGGGCCCACGAGCAGTACTTC
CASSLKAGAHEQYF
>TRBJ2-1|TRBV7-8|-|-
TGTGCCAGCAGCACACGTCCCCACAATGAGCAGTTCTTC
CASSTRPHNEQFF
>TRBJ2-2|TRBV19|-|-
TGTGCCAGTTTTGAGGGACCTTACACCGGGGAGCTGTTTTTT
CASFEGPYTGELFF